These T cell receptor beta chains were read from a single sample in a study of CD8+CD57+ T cells in acquired aplastic anemia. MiXCR, applied by TCRdb to the reads, yields one record per CDR3 protein. The table shows under 350,000 distinct CDR3 sequences, with approximately 57% occurring only once. Sequencing used sorted CD4+, CD8+, or CD8+CD57+ T cells (not recorded which) from PBMCs. The receptors shown here come from a human donor with aplastic anemia. Both conserved end residues are part of each CDR3. A D gene is named only where the DNA matches it firmly. Size values are once, few and many counts, or a class for expanded clones, and some rows have none.

v_call	d_call	clone_size	j_call	cdr3_nt	cdr3_aa
TRBV5-1	.	.	TRBJ2-7	TGCGCCAGCAGCGCGCGAGAGACCGCCGAGCAGTACTTC	CASSARETAEQYF
TRBV2	TRBD1	.	TRBJ2-1	TGTGCCAGCAGTGTGGGGTCAGGGGGCTCCTACAATGAGCAGTTCTTC	CASSVGSGGSYNEQFF
TRBV20-1	TRBD1	.	TRBJ1-1	TGCAGTGCTAGAGATGGACAGGCCGGGAACACTGAAGCTTTCTTT	CSARDGQAGNTEAFF
TRBV24-1	TRBD2	.	TRBJ2-3	TGTGCCACCAGTGATCCAGCGGGATACGGACGTACGCAGTATTTT	CATSDPAGYGRTQYF
TRBV7-9	.	.	TRBJ1-2	TGTGCCAGCAGCTTGTACATGGCAGGGGACACCTATGGCTACACCTTC	CASSLYMAGDTYGYTF
TRBV12-3/TRBV12-4	.	.	TRBJ1-5	TGTGCCAGCAGTTCTGGCGGTCAGCCCCAGCATTTT	CASSSGGQPQHF
TRBV9	.	.	TRBJ1-4	TGTGCCAGCAGCGTCCGTTCCGGGACTAGCGGCGGTGAAAAACTGTTTTTT	CASSVRSGTSGGEKLFF
TRBV7-9	TRBD2	.	TRBJ2-1	TGTGCCAGCAGCTTAGGTGGCGGGGAGGGGCAATATGAGCAGTTCTTC	CASSLGGGEGQYEQFF
TRBV18	TRBD1	few	TRBJ2-1	TGTGCCAGCTCACCAGCCGGGACAGGGGTAGTGATTGAGCAGTTCTTC	CASSPAGTGVVIEQFF
TRBV2	TRBD1	.	TRBJ2-5	TGTGCCAGCAGGCCGGGACAGGGTGAGGAGACCCAGTACTTC	CASRPGQGEETQYF
TRBV20-1	.	.	TRBJ1-4	TGCAGTGTCGCTTCGGGTGAAAAACTGTTTTTT	CSVASGEKLFF
TRBV10-3	.	.	TRBJ2-5	TGTGCCATCAGTGAGGGGGCCAAGGGCCAAGAGACCCAGTACTTC	CAISEGAKGQETQYF
TRBV2	.	.	TRBJ2-2	TGTGCCAGCAGTGAGGCATCAGGGGACACCGGGGAGCTGTTTTTT	CASSEASGDTGELFF
TRBV20-1	TRBD1	many	TRBJ2-7	TGCAGTGCCGAGGACAGGGTAACCGCCTACGAGCAGTACTTC	CSAEDRVTAYEQYF
TRBV7-8	TRBD1	.	TRBJ1-5	TGTGCCAGCAGCTTAGGGGCCAGGGGGCCGAGCAATCAGCCCCAGCATTTT	CASSLGARGPSNQPQHF
TRBV9	TRBD1	many	TRBJ1-5	TGTGCCAGCAGTGCCGGGACAGGGGATAGCAATCAGCCCCAGCATTTT	CASSAGTGDSNQPQHF
TRBV13	TRBD1	.	TRBJ2-2	TGTGCCAGCAGCTTCAGGGGGAACGGGGAGCTGTTTTTT	CASSFRGNGELFF
TRBV5-1	.	.	TRBJ2-7	TGCGCCAGCAGCCATGAAGCCCACGAGCAGTACTTC	CASSHEAHEQYF
TRBV27	.	.	TRBJ1-6	TGTGCCAGCAGTTTATCTCGGGGCCCGAATTCACCCCTCCACTTT	CASSLSRGPNSPLHF
TRBV5-1	TRBD1	.	TRBJ1-1	TGCGCCAGCAGTCCCGGGACAGGAGACACTGAAGCTTTCTTT	CASSPGTGDTEAFF
TRBV7-3	.	few	TRBJ2-3	TGTGCCAGCAGCTTGGTTGCAGGGGGGCCAGATACGCAGTATTTT	CASSLVAGGPDTQYF
TRBV19	.	many	TRBJ1-5	TGTGCCAGTAGTATAGGGTTCGGCAATCAGCCCCAGCATTTT	CASSIGFGNQPQHF
TRBV10-3	.	.	TRBJ1-5	TGTGCCATCAGTGACCAGGGGAGCAATCAGCCCCAGCATTTT	CAISDQGSNQPQHF
TRBV10-3	TRBD1	few	TRBJ1-6	TGTGCCATCAGTGGGCCCGGGACAGCAATAAATTCACCCCTCCACTTT	CAISGPGTAINSPLHF
TRBV19	.	.	TRBJ2-5	TGCGCCAGTATGGAGGGGGGACTAAGCGAGGCCCAGTACTTC	CASMEGGLSEAQYF
TRBV20-1	.	.	TRBJ2-7	TGCAGTGCTAGAGATCAGGCGGGGGCGACCTACGAGCAGTACTTC	CSARDQAGATYEQYF